This T cell receptor (beta chain) was captured by sequencing in a study of cytomegalovirus exposure and HLA in healthy donors. Findings and caveats of the study: Some TCR beta chains (164 of them) were listed as cytomegalovirus-associated. Many donors carried some public TCRs, although rarity characterized most TCR sequences.

On this clone itself: Its antigen is as yet unknown.

The study ran its PCR with 60 Vbeta and 13 Jbeta primers. TCRdb's table, derived via immunoSEQ multiplex PCR, lists solely in-frame clones and lacks some. The sample records 270,000 or so clones, 80% to 95% being singletons. What was sequenced was PBMCs. The origin of this receptor is a girl aged 2-9 years in good health and CMV-seronegative.

The CDR3 DNA sequence: TGTGCCAGCAGTTCTCCGCTGGGGACAGATGCCTACGAGCAGTACTTC. It yields the protein CASSSPLGTDAYEQYF. The chain joins TRBV6-5 to TRBJ2-7; 7 positions agree with TRBD1. The CDR3 length is 16 residues. The V gene's germline CDR1 is MNHEY and CDR2 SVGAGI. The V and J ends lost 4 bases and 2 bases, in that order; junction bases with no gene match: 11.